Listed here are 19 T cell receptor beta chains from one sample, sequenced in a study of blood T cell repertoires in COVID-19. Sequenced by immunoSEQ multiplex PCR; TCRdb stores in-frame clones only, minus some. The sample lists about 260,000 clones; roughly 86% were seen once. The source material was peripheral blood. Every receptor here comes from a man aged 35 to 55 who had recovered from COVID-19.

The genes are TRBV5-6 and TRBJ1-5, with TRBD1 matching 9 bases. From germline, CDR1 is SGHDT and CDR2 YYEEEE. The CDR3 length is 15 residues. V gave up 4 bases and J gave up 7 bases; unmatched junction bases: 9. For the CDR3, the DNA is TGTGCCAGCAGCGCGGGACAGGGCCTCCCGCAGCCCCAGCATTTT. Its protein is CASSAGQGLPQPQHF.

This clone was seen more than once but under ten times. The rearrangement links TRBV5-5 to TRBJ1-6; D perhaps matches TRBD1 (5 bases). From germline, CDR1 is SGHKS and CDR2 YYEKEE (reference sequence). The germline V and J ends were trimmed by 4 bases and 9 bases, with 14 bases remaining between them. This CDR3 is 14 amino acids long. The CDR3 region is CASSPGGVGSPLHF. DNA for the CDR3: TGTGCCAGCAGCCCCGGAGGGGTCGGTTCACCCCTCCACTTT.

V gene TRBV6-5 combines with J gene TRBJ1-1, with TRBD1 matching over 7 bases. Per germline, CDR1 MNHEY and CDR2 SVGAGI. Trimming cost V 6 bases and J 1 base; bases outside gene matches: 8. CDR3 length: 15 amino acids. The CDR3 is CASSITGAANTEAFF. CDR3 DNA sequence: TGTGCCAGCAGCATAACAGGGGCCGCGAACACTGAAGCTTTCTTT.

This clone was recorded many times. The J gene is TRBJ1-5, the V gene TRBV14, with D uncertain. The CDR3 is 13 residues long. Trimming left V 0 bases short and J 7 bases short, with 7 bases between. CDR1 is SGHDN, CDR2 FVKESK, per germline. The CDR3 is CASSQDSVQPQHF. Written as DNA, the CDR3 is TGTGCCAGCAGCCAAGACAGCGTACAGCCCCAGCATTTT.

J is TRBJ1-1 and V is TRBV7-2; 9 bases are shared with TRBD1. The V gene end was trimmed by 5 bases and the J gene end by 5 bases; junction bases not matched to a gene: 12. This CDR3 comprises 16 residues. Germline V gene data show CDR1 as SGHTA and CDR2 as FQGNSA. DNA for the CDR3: TGTGCCAGCAGCCGTCCCGTAGGGACAGGGTTGACTGAAGCTTTCTTT. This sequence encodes CASSRPVGTGLTEAFF.

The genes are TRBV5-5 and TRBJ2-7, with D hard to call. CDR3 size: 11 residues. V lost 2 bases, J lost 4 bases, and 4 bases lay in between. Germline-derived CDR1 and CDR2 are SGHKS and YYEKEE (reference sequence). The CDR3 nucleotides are TGTGCCAGCAGCTTCTATTACGAGCAGTACTTC. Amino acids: CASSFYYEQYF.

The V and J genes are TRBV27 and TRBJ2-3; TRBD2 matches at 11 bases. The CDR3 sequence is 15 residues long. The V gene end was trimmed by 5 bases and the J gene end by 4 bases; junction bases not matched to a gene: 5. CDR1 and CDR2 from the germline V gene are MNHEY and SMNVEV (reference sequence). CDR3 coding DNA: TGTGCCAGCAGTGACCGTAGCGGGGGGGCAGATACGCAGTATTTT. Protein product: CASSDRSGGADTQYF.

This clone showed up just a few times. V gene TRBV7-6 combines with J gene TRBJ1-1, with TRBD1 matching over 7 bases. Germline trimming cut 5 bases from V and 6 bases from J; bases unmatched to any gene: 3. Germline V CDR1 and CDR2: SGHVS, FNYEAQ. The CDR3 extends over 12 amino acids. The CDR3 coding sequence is TGTGCCAGCAGCAAACAGGGGCCTGAAGCTTTCTTT. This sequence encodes CASSKQGPEAFF.

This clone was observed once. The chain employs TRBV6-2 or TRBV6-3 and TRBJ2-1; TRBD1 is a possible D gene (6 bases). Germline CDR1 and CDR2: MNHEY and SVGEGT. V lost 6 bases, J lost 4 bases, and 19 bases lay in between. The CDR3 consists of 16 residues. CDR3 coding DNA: TGTGCCAGCAGACCTTACCAGGGGAGATCTTACAATGAGCAGTTCTTC. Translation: CASRPYQGRSYNEQFF.

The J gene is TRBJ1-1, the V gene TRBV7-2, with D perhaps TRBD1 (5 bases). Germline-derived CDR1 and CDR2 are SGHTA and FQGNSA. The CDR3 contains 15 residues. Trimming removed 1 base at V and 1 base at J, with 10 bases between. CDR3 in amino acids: CASSLDTGGNTEAFF. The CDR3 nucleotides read TGTGCCAGCAGCTTAGATACGGGGGGGAACACTGAAGCTTTCTTT.

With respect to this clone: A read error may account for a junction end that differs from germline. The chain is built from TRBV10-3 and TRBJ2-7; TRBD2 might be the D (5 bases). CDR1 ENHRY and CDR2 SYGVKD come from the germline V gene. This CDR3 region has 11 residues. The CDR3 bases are TGTGCCATCAGTCCGGACTCCCGGCTAGACTTC. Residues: CAISPDSRLDF.

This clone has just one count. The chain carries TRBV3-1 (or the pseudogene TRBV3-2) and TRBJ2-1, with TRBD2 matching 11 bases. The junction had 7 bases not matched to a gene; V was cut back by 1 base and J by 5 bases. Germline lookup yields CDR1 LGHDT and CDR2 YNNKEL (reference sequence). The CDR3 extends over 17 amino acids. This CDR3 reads CASSQGSSGRMDNEQFF. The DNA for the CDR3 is TGTGCCAGCAGCCAAGGGTCTAGCGGGAGGATGGACAATGAGCAGTTCTTC.

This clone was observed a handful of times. The DNA for the CDR3 is TGTGCCAGCAGCCAAGCCGGGACAGGGGGCTTTTCACCCCTCCACTTT. It encodes CASSQAGTGGFSPLHF. The chain carries TRBV4-2 and TRBJ1-6; 12 positions agree with TRBD1. V shed 1 base, J shed 9 bases, and the junction held 4 bases outside the gene matches. Germline-derived CDR1 and CDR2 are LGHNA and YNFKEQ. CDR3 length equals 16 residues.

In DNA form, the CDR3 reads TGTGCCAGCAGCTACCCAGGGGTGGGTACGCAGTATTTT. It yields the protein CASSYPGVGTQYF. The chain joins TRBV7-9 to TRBJ2-3; the D gene is possibly TRBD1 (6 bases). V shed 4 bases and J shed 8 bases, with 13 bases lying between them. The CDR3 runs to 13 residues. CDR1 is SEHNR, CDR2 FQNEAQ, per germline (reference sequence). The complete variable domain, with remaining parts taken from reference TRBV7-9 and TRBJ2-3, reads DTGVSQNPRHKITKRGQNVTFRCDPISEHNRLYWYRQTLGQGPEFLTYFQNEAQLEKSRLLSDRFSAERPKGSFSTLEIQRTEQGDSAMYLCASSYPGVGTQYFGPGTRLTVL.

CDR3 sequence reads: CASSSPWGREETQYF. CDR3 DNA: TGTGCCAGCAGTTCCCCCTGGGGGCGGGAAGAGACCCAGTACTTC. The genes are TRBV28 and TRBJ2-5; perhaps TRBD1 as D (6 bases). Trimming shortened V by 4 bases and J by 3 bases, and 15 bases separated the two germline ends. The CDR3 is made up of 15 amino acids. CDR1 and CDR2 (germline): MDHEN, SYDVKM.

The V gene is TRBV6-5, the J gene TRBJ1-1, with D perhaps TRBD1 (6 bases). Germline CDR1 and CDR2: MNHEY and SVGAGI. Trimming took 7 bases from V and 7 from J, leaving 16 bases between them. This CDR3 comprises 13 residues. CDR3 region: CASKKQGPLEAFF. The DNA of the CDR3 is TGTGCCAGCAAGAAACAGGGACCCCTTGAAGCTTTCTTT.

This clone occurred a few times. In DNA, the CDR3 is TGTGCCAGCAGCTTAACTTCAGGGGAGAGCGGGGAGCTGTTTTTT. It translates to CASSLTSGESGELFF. The chain uses TRBV7-3 and TRBJ2-2, with D maybe TRBD1 (6 bases). Trimming pared 0 bases from V and 7 bases from J, leaving 12 bases between. Germline V lookup: CDR1 SGHTA, CDR2 FQGTGA. The CDR3 has 15 amino acids.

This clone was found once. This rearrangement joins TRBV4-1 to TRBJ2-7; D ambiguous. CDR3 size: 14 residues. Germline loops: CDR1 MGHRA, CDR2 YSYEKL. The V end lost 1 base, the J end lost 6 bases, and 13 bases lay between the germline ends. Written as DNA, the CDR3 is TGCGCCAGCAGCCAAGGATCCCGGGTGGGCGAGCAGTACTTC. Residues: CASSQGSRVGEQYF.

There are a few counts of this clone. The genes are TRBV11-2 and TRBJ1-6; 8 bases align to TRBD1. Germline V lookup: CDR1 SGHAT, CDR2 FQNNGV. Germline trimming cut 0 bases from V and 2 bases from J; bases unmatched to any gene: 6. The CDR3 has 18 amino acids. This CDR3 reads CASSLDRNRGTYNSPLHF. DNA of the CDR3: TGTGCCAGCAGCTTAGACCGCAACAGGGGGACCTATAATTCACCCCTCCACTTT.